These T cell receptor beta chains were read from a single sample in a study of identical twins. TCRdb ran MiXCR on the 5' RACE reads and lists one entry per CDR3 protein. The repertoire holds roughly 490,000 distinct CDR3 sequences, with approximately 15% as singletons. This sample was shared with a second study, whose subject was yellow fever vaccine responses in identical twins.

Material for sequencing was CD4+ T cells sorted from blood. These TCRs come from a woman aged 18-35 years in good health. CDR3s include the opening cysteine and the closing phenylalanine or tryptophan. The order of the fields is D gene, clone size, J gene, V gene, CDR3 DNA, CDR3 protein. The D gene is left open where the match is weak. Some rows mark clone size as missing; the rest say once, few, many or name a class of expanded clone.

>.|.|TRBJ2-7|TRBV3-1
TGTGCCAGCAGCCGGACCACAGGGAATTTACCCTACGAGCAGTACTTC
CASSRTTGNLPYEQYF
>.|few|TRBJ2-7|TRBV27
TGTGCCAGCAGTTTATCCGGGACTCTCCAATACGAGCAGTACTTC
CASSLSGTLQYEQYF
>.|few|TRBJ1-5|TRBV7-9
TGTGCCAGCAGCTTAGCCCTTAATCAGCCCCAGCATTTT
CASSLALNQPQHF
>.|few|TRBJ2-7|TRBV2
TGTGCCAGCAGTGAAGAAGGCAGGGCCTCCTACGAGCAGTACTTC
CASSEEGRASYEQYF
>TRBD2|.|TRBJ2-1|TRBV7-2
TGTGCCAGCAGCTTTACTAGCGGGAGGGCGGAGCAGTTCTTC
CASSFTSGRAEQFF
>.|many|TRBJ2-5|TRBV12-3/TRBV12-4
TGTGCCAGCAGTTTCAGGCAGGGTGGAGAGACCCAGTACTTC
CASSFRQGGETQYF
>TRBD2|few|TRBJ2-1|TRBV5-6
TGTGCCAGCAGCCTTTTGGAGCGGGAGCCCTACAATGAGCAGTTCTTC
CASSLLEREPYNEQFF
>.|.|TRBJ1-5|TRBV7-3
TGTGCCAGCAGCTTAAACAGGACCGGCAATCAGCCCCAGCATTTT
CASSLNRTGNQPQHF
>.|.|TRBJ2-7|TRBV20-1
TGCAGTGCAGGGCATACGGCGGGACGGTACGAGCAGTACTTC
CSAGHTAGRYEQYF
>TRBD2|few|TRBJ2-7|TRBV20-1
TGCAGTGCTCCTGTAGCGGGAGGGTCCTACGAGCAGTACTTC
CSAPVAGGSYEQYF
>.|few|TRBJ2-7|TRBV20-1
TGCAGTGCTAGCGACGTTCGCGGAAACGGAGGCTACGAGCAGTACTTC
CSASDVRGNGGYEQYF
>TRBD2|.|TRBJ2-5|TRBV11-3
TGTGCCAGCAGCCTCGGACTAGCGGGCCATATCCAAGAGACCCAGTACTTC
CASSLGLAGHIQETQYF
>.|.|TRBJ2-5|TRBV14
TGTGCCAGCAGCCCTATTAGTCGAGCGGACCAAGAGACCCAGTACTTC
CASSPISRADQETQYF
>TRBD1|.|TRBJ2-3|TRBV20-1
TGCAGTGCTAAGAACCGGGACAGGGGGCTTCCCACGCAGTATTTT
CSAKNRDRGLPTQYF
>TRBD2|.|TRBJ2-5|TRBV6-1
TGTGCCAGCAGTCCCGCTGGGGGGGGCCAAGAGACCCAGTACTTC
CASSPAGGGQETQYF
>.|few|TRBJ2-3|TRBV27
TGTGCCAGCAGTTTATCCGGCCTGCGTACGCAGTATTTT
CASSLSGLRTQYF
>TRBD1|many|TRBJ2-7|TRBV11-2
TGTGCCAGCAGCTTAGTGGTGGGACAGGGCTTGTGGTCCTACGAGCAGTACTTC
CASSLVVGQGLWSYEQYF
>TRBD1|.|TRBJ1-1|TRBV7-9
TGTGCCACCGCACAGGGGAGGACTGAAGCTTTCTTT
CATAQGRTEAFF
>.|few|TRBJ2-2|TRBV6-2/TRBV6-3
TGTGCCAGCACATCGAACACCGGGGAGCTGTTTTTT
CASTSNTGELFF
>TRBD2|few|TRBJ2-3|TRBV7-2
TGTGCCAGCAGCTTAGTAGCGGGGGCCGCAGATACGCAGTATTTT
CASSLVAGAADTQYF
>TRBD1|few|TRBJ2-7|TRBV29-1
TGCAGCGTATACGACAGGGGGTCCCCCTACGAGCAGTACTTC
CSVYDRGSPYEQYF
>.|few|TRBJ1-1|TRBV6-2/TRBV6-3
TGTGCCAGCAGTTACGACGGTATCATCGGCACTGAAGCTTTCTTT
CASSYDGIIGTEAFF
>TRBD1|few|TRBJ2-2|TRBV6-1
TGTGGGAGACAGGGGCGCTGGACCGGGGAGCTGTTTTTT
CGRQGRWTGELFF
>.|.|TRBJ1-2|TRBV5-1
TGCGCCAGCAGCTTGGCTGGAGAAGCTAACTATGGCTACACCTTC
CASSLAGEANYGYTF
>.|.|TRBJ1-5|TRBV21-1
TGTGCCAGCAGCTGTACTACAGGGATGGGCAATCAGCCCCAGCATTTT
CASSCTTGMGNQPQHF
>TRBD2|few|TRBJ2-5|TRBV5-5
TGTGCCAGCAGCTCGGGACTAGCGGGAGGGCCGTGGGAGACCCAGTACTTC
CASSSGLAGGPWETQYF
>TRBD1|.|TRBJ1-1|TRBV16
TGTGCCAGCAGCCAATGGGGGACAGTAAAGAACACTGAAGCTTTCTTT
CASSQWGTVKNTEAFF
>.|few|TRBJ2-7|TRBV15
TGTGCCACCAGCAAGGAAAGGTACGAGCAGTACTTC
CATSKERYEQYF
>.|few|TRBJ2-7|TRBV6-5
TGTGCCAGCAGTTACTTCGGTAATGCTTACGAGCAGTACTTC
CASSYFGNAYEQYF
>TRBD1|.|TRBJ2-5|TRBV5-1
TGCGCCAGCTCAACTGGGACAGGGTTTTCCCAAGAGACCCAGTACTTC
CASSTGTGFSQETQYF
>TRBD1|.|TRBJ2-7|TRBV5-4
TGTGCCAGCAGCACGCAACCCGGGACAGGGTCCTACGAGCAGTACTTC
CASSTQPGTGSYEQYF